These T cell receptor beta chains were read from a single sample in a study of cytotoxic CD8 clonotypes in ibrutinib-treated CLL. The table came from immunoSEQ multiplex PCR; TCRdb's copy has only in-frame clones and leaves some out. The sample has 300,000 to 400,000 clones, 67% seen once. Sequenced here: PBMCs, sampled after 36 months of ibrutinib treatment. These receptors all stem from a human donor with chronic lymphocytic leukemia. CDR3s include the opening cysteine and the closing phenylalanine or tryptophan. D genes are given only for firm matches. Expanded clones get a size class; other rows say once, few or many, or leave the size out.

clone size	V gene	D gene	J gene	CDR3 protein	CDR3 DNA
NA	TRBV27	TRBD2	TRBJ2-7	CASSLREGRSYEQYF	TGTGCCAGCAGTTTGAGGGAGGGTCGAAGCTACGAGCAGTACTTC
few	TRBV15	NA	TRBJ1-2	CATSTGGSNYGYTF	TGTGCCACCAGCACCGGCGGCTCTAACTATGGCTACACCTTC
NA	TRBV10-3	NA	TRBJ2-7	CAISESPRGGEQYF	TGTGCCATCAGTGAGTCTCCCCGGGGAGGAGAGCAGTACTTC
NA	TRBV5-6	NA	TRBJ2-3	CASSRDRTDTQYF	TGTGCCAGCAGCAGGGATCGCACAGATACGCAGTATTTT
NA	TRBV28	NA	TRBJ1-1	CASRVGRATEAFF	TGTGCCAGCAGGGTCGGCCGGGCCACTGAAGCTTTCTTT
few	TRBV10-3	NA	TRBJ2-5	CATRTELTQYF	TGTGCCACCCGGACCGAGCTGACCCAGTACTTC
NA	TRBV6-6	TRBD2	TRBJ2-2	CASSPMNGGATGELFF	TGTGCCAGCAGCCCAATGAACGGGGGGGCCACCGGGGAGCTGTTTTTT
few	TRBV2	TRBD1	TRBJ1-2	CASSTSRDRDFYGYTF	TGTGCCAGCAGTACGAGCCGGGACAGGGATTTCTATGGCTACACCTTC
NA	TRBV4-1	TRBD1	TRBJ2-2	CASSRPDRGSYTGELFF	TGCGCCAGCAGCCGGCCCGACAGGGGGTCCTACACCGGGGAGCTGTTTTTT
few	TRBV7-2	NA	TRBJ1-3	CASSLALADPGNTIYF	TGTGCCAGCAGCTTAGCGCTTGCGGACCCTGGAAACACCATATATTTT
NA	TRBV11-3	NA	TRBJ2-7	CASSLGRTNVDEQYF	TGTGCCAGCAGCTTAGGCAGGACCAACGTGGACGAGCAGTACTTC
NA	TRBV5-6	NA	TRBJ2-7	CASSRYTVPYEQYF	TGTGCCAGCAGCCGGTATACAGTACCCTACGAGCAGTACTTC
few	TRBV5-1	NA	TRBJ2-3	CASSLGGSRTDTQYF	TGCGCCAGCAGCTTGGGCGGCTCACGCACAGATACGCAGTATTTT
NA	TRBV11-2	NA	TRBJ2-7	CASSLVRPSYEQYF	TGTGCCAGCAGCTTAGTACGGCCAAGCTACGAGCAGTACTTC
NA	TRBV11-2	NA	TRBJ2-5	CASSLGVAETQYF	TGTGCCAGCAGCTTAGGGGTGGCAGAGACCCAGTACTTC
NA	TRBV7-9	NA	TRBJ2-7	CASSFGGEQYF	TGTGCCAGCAGCTTCGGGGGCGAGCAGTACTTC
NA	TRBV9	TRBD2	TRBJ2-5	CASSAGGGAGETQYF	TGTGCCAGCAGCGCGGGCGGGGGGGCCGGAGAGACCCAGTACTTC
NA	TRBV11-2	NA	TRBJ2-7	CASSSTLQGPPYEQYF	TGTGCCAGCAGCTCCACCCTGCAGGGTCCCCCCTACGAGCAGTACTTC
NA	TRBV5-6	NA	TRBJ1-1	CASSLYDRSFAEAFF	TGTGCCAGCAGCTTGTACGACAGGAGCTTTGCTGAAGCTTTCTTT
NA	TRBV19	TRBD2	TRBJ2-7	CASSIWASGSRNEQYF	TGTGCCAGTAGTATCTGGGCTAGCGGGAGTCGGAACGAGCAGTACTTC
NA	TRBV6-5	TRBD1	TRBJ1-4	CASSWIRTGGEKLFF	TGTGCCAGCAGTTGGATCCGGACAGGGGGAGAAAAACTGTTTTTT
NA	TRBV4-1	NA	TRBJ1-3	CASSQDRMGPGNTIYF	TGCGCCAGCAGCCAAGATCGCATGGGGCCTGGAAACACCATATATTTT
NA	TRBV7-8	NA	TRBJ2-7	CASSPVSGLGDYEQYF	TGTGCCAGCAGCCCAGTCTCAGGGCTTGGAGACTACGAGCAGTACTTC
NA	TRBV18	NA	TRBJ1-2	CASSPLFPQPINYGYTF	TGTGCCAGCTCACCCCTATTTCCGCAACCCATAAACTATGGCTACACCTTC
once	TRBV11-2	NA	TRBJ1-2	CASSLAPGLVSYGYTF	TGTGCCAGCAGCTTAGCCCCCGGACTGGTGAGCTATGGCTACACCTTC
NA	TRBV27	NA	TRBJ2-3	CASSSPLRDFTDTQYF	TGTGCCAGCAGTTCTCCCTTGAGAGACTTCACAGATACGCAGTATTTT
few	TRBV14	TRBD2	TRBJ2-3	CASSQLAGATDTQYF	TGTGCCAGCAGTCAACTAGCGGGGGCCACAGATACGCAGTATTTT
few	TRBV9	NA	TRBJ1-2	CASSGRTNYGYTF	TGTGCCAGCAGCGGACGGACTAACTATGGCTACACCTTC
NA	TRBV9	NA	TRBJ2-3	CASSSRQGTSTDTQYF	TGTGCCAGCAGCTCCCGTCAGGGGACTAGCACAGATACGCAGTATTTT
NA	TRBV9	NA	TRBJ2-7	CASSVLPGRVREQYF	TGTGCCAGCAGCGTGTTGCCGGGACGGGTGAGGGAGCAGTACTTC
NA	TRBV18	NA	TRBJ2-1	CASSPGTSYNEQFF	TGTGCCAGCTCACCAGGGACCTCCTACAATGAGCAGTTCTTC
once	TRBV6-6	NA	TRBJ1-1	CASSHTDSWRTEAFF	TGTGCCAGCAGTCACACAGACAGCTGGAGGACTGAAGCTTTCTTT
NA	TRBV5-4	TRBD2	TRBJ2-7	CASSLLGLAGGPAYEQYF	TGTGCCAGCAGCTTGTTGGGTCTAGCGGGAGGGCCCGCTTATGAGCAGTACTTC
few	TRBV5-4	TRBD1	TRBJ1-1	CASSLGGQGAWDTEAFF	TGTGCCAGCAGCTTGGGAGGACAGGGGGCGTGGGACACTGAAGCTTTCTTT
NA	TRBV4-1	TRBD2	TRBJ2-7	CASSQSPTSGVGEQYF	TGCGCCAGCAGCCAATCCCCGACTAGCGGGGTCGGTGAGCAGTACTTC
NA	TRBV5-4	TRBD1	TRBJ2-7	CASNRTGGWMTGGSYEQYF	TGTGCCAGCAACCGGACGGGGGGATGGATGACAGGGGGCTCCTACGAGCAGTACTTC
NA	TRBV10-3	NA	TRBJ2-7	CAISEMRAEEQYF	TGTGCCATCAGTGAGATGCGGGCGGAGGAGCAGTACTTC
NA	TRBV4-3	NA	TRBJ1-1	CASKDGGLSEAFF	TGCGCCAGCAAAGATGGGGGGTTGAGTGAAGCTTTCTTT
few	TRBV18	NA	TRBJ2-5	CASSPTVETQYF	TGTGCCAGCTCACCGACTGTAGAGACCCAGTACTTC
once	TRBV4-3	TRBD2	TRBJ2-7	CASSQATSGLYEQYF	TGCGCCAGCAGCCAAGCGACTAGCGGACTATACGAGCAGTACTTC
few	TRBV27	NA	TRBJ1-6	CASSLFPRGNYNSPLHF	TGTGCCAGCAGTTTATTCCCCCGGGGCAACTATAATTCACCCCTCCACTTT
few	TRBV10-3	NA	TRBJ2-2	CATPGNRAGELFF	TGTGCCACTCCGGGAAACCGAGCCGGGGAGCTGTTTTTT
few	TRBV6-6	TRBD2	TRBJ2-7	CASRPFRDYYEQYF	TGTGCCAGCAGGCCGTTCCGGGACTACTACGAGCAGTACTTC
NA	TRBV5-6	TRBD1	TRBJ2-7	CASSWGQGAYVGYEQYF	TGTGCCAGCAGCTGGGGACAGGGGGCATACGTCGGCTACGAGCAGTACTTC
NA	TRBV12-5	NA	TRBJ2-2	CASGLVEAGELFF	TGTGCTAGTGGTTTGGTAGAAGCCGGGGAGCTGTTTTTT
NA	TRBV5-1	NA	TRBJ1-2	CASSLDSYQYGYTF	TGCGCCAGCAGCTTGGACAGCTATCAATATGGCTACACCTTC
NA	TRBV29-1	TRBD2	TRBJ2-1	CSVEYWREMGGRWNEQFF	TGCAGCGTTGAATACTGGCGGGAGATGGGCGGGAGATGGAATGAGCAGTTCTTC
NA	TRBV11-3	NA	TRBJ2-1	CASALGTSYNEQFF	TGTGCCAGCGCGCTCGGGACCAGTTACAATGAGCAGTTCTTC
once	TRBV6-5	NA	TRBJ2-7	CASSTGLSYEQYF	TGTGCCAGCAGCACAGGGCTCTCCTACGAGCAGTACTTC